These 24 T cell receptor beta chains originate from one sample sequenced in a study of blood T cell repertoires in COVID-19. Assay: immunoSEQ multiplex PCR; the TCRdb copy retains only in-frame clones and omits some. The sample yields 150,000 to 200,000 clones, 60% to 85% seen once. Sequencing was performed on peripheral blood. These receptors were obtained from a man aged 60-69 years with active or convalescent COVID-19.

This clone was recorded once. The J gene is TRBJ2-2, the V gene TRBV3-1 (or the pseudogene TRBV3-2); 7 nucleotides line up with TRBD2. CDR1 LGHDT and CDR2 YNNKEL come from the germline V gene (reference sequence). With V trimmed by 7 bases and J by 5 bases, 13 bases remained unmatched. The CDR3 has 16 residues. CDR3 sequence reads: CASTGGAGRRTGELFF. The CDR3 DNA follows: TGTGCCAGCACCGGGGGAGCGGGAAGGCGGACCGGGGAGCTGTTTTTT.

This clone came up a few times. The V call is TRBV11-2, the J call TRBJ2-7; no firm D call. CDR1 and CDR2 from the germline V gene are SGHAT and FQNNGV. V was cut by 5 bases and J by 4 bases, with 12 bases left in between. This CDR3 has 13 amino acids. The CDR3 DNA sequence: TGTGCCAGCAGCCCCCCCTCGGTTTACGAGCAGTACTTC. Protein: CASSPPSVYEQYF.

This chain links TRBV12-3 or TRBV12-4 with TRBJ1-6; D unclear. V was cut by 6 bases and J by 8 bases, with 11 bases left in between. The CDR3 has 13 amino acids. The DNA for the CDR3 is TGTGCCAGCAGCCCCTCGGGGTATTCACCCCTCCACTTT. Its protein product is CASSPSGYSPLHF.

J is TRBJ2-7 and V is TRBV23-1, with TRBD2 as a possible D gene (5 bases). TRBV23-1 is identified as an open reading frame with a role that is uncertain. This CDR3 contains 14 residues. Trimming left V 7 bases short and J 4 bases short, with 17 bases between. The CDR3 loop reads CASTYRAPGYEQYF. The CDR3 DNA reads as TGCGCCAGCACCTACCGGGCCCCGGGGTACGAGCAGTACTTC.

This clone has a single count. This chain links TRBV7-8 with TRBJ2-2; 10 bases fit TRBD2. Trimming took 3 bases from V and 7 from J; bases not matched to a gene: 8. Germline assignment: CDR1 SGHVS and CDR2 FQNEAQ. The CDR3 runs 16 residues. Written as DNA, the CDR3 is TGTGCCAGCAGCTTTTTAGCGGGAGGATTAGACGGGGAGCTGTTTTTT. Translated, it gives CASSFLAGGLDGELFF.

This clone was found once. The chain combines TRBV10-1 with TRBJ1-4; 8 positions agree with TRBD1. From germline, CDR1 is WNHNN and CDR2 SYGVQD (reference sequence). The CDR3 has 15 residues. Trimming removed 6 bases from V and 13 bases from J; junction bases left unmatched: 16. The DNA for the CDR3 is TGCGCCAGCAGGCGACAGGGGATTAATATCAATGGACTGTTTTTT. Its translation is CASRRQGININGLFF.

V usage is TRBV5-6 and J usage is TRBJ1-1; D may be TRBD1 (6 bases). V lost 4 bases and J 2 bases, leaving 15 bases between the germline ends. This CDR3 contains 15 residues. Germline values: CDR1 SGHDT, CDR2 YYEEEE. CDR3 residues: CASSIPWTANTEAFF. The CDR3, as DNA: TGTGCCAGCAGCATTCCATGGACAGCTAACACTGAAGCTTTCTTT.

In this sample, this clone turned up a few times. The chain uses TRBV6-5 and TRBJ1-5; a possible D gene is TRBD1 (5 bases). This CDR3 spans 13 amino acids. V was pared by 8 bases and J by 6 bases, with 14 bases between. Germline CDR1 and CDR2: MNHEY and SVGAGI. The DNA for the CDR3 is TGTGCCAGCGGGAAGGGGTTAGCTCAGCCCCAGCATTTT. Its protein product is CASGKGLAQPQHF.

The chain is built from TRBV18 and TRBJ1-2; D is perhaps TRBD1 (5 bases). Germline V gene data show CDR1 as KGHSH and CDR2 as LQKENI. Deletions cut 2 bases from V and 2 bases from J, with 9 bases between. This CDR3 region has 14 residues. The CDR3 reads CASSPSRQNYGYTF. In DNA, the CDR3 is TGTGCCAGCTCACCAAGTCGACAGAACTATGGCTACACCTTC. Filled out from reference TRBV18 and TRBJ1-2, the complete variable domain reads NAGVMQNPRHLVRRRGQEARLRCSPMKGHSHVYWYRQLPEEGLKFMVYLQKENIIDESGMPKERFSAEFPKEGPSILRIQQVVRGDSAAYFCASSPSRQNYGYTFGSGTRLTVV.

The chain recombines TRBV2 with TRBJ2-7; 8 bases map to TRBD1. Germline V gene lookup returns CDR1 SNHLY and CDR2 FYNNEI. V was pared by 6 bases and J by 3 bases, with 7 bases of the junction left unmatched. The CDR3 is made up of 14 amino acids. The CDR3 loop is CASSGQGVFYEQYF. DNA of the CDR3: TGTGCCAGCAGCGGACAGGGCGTCTTCTACGAGCAGTACTTC.

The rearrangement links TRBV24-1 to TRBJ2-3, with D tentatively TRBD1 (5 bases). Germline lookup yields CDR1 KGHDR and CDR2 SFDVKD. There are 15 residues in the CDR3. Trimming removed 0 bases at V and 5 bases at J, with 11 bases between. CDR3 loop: CATSDLLGQGDTQYF. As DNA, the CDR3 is TGTGCCACCAGTGATTTGCTGGGGCAGGGAGATACGCAGTATTTT.

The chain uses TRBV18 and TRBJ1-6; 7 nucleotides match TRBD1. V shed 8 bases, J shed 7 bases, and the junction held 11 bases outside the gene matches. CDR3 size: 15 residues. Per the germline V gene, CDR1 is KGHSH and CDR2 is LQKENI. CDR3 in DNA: TGTGCCAGCGGGAGAGGGACAGAGACCAATTCACCCCTCCACTTT. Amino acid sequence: CASGRGTETNSPLHF. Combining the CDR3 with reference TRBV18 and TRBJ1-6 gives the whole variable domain NAGVMQNPRHLVRRRGQEARLRCSPMKGHSHVYWYRQLPEEGLKFMVYLQKENIIDESGMPKERFSAEFPKEGPSILRIQQVVRGDSAAYFCASGRGTETNSPLHFGNGTRLTVT.

The CDR3 region has the DNA TGTGCCAGCAGCTTAACGGGACAGGGGAGGCGGACTGAAGCTTTCTTT. Its protein is CASSLTGQGRRTEAFF. The V and J genes are TRBV7-3 and TRBJ1-1, with TRBD1 matching over 10 bases. The CDR3 runs to 16 residues. Per germline, CDR1 SGHTA and CDR2 FQGTGA. V shed 0 bases, J shed 5 bases, and the junction held 6 bases outside the gene matches. Filled out from reference TRBV7-3 and TRBJ1-1, the complete variable domain reads GAGVSQTPSNKVTEKGKYVELRCDPISGHTALYWYRQSLGQGPEFLIYFQGTGAADDSGLPNDRFFAVRPEGSVSTLKIQRTERGDSAVYLCASSLTGQGRRTEAFFGQGTRLTVV.

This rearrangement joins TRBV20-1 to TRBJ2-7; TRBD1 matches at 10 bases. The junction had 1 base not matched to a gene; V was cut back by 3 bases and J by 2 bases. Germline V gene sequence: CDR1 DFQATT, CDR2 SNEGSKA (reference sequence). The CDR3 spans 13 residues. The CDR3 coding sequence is TGCAGTGCTAGTGGGACAGGGGCCTACGAGCAGTACTTC. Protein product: CSASGTGAYEQYF.

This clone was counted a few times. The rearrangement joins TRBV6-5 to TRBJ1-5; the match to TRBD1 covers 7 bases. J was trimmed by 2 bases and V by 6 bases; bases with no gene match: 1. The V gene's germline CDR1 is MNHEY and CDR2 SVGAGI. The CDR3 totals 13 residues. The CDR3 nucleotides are TGTGCCAGCAGAGGGGGCGGCAATCAGCCCCAGCATTTT. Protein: CASRGGGNQPQHF.

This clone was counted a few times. CDR3 sequence (DNA): TGTGCCAGCAGTTTCCTATCGGAAGAGACCCAGTACTTC. It codes for CASSFLSEETQYF. The chain recombines TRBV12-3 or TRBV12-4 with TRBJ2-5; D not certain. The V end lost 3 bases, the J end lost 3 bases, and 8 bases lay between the germline ends. CDR3 length: 13 amino acids.

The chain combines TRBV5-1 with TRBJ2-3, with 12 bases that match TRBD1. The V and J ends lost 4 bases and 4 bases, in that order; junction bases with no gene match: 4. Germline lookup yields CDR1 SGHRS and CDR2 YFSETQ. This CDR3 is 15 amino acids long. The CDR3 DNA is TGCGCCAGCAGCCCCGGGACAGGGGGCTCAGATACGCAGTATTTT. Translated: CASSPGTGGSDTQYF.

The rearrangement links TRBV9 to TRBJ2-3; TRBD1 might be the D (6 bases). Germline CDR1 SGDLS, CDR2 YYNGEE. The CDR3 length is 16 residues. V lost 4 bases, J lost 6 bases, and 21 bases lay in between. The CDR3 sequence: CASSPDQGTMWDTQYF. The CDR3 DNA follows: TGTGCCAGCAGCCCGGACCAGGGGACCATGTGGGATACGCAGTATTTT.

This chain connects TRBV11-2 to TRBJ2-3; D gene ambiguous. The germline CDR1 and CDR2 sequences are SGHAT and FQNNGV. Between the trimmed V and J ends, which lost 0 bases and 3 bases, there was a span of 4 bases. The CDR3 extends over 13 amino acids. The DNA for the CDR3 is TGTGCCAGCAGCTTAGACCGGACAGATACGCAGTATTTT. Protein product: CASSLDRTDTQYF.

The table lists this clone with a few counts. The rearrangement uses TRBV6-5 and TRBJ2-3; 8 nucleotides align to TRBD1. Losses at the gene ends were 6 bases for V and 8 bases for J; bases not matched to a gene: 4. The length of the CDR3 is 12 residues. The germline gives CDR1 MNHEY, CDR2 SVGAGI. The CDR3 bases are TGTGCCAGCAGCGGACAGGGTGGTACGCAGTATTTT. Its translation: CASSGQGGTQYF.

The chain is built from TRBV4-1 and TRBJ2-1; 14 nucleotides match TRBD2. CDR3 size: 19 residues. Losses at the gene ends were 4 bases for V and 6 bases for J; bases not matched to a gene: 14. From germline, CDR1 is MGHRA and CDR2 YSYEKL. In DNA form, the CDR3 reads TGCGCCAGCAGCCCTAGGACAGGCCGGACTAGCGGGAGGTTCAATGAGCAGTTCTTC. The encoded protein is CASSPRTGRTSGRFNEQFF.

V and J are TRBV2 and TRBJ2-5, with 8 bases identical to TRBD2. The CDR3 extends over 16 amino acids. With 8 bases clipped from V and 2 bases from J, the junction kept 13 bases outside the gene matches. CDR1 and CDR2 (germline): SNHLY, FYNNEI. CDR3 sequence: CASLSGSGRVQETQYF. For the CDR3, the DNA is TGTGCCAGCCTGTCTGGGAGCGGGAGAGTTCAAGAGACCCAGTACTTC. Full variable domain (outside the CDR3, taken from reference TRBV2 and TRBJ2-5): EPEVTQTPSHQVTQMGQEVILRCVPISNHLYFYWYRQILGQKVEFLVSFYNNEISEKSEIFDDQFSVERPDGSNFTLKIRSTKLEDSAMYFCASLSGSGRVQETQYFGPGTRLLVL.

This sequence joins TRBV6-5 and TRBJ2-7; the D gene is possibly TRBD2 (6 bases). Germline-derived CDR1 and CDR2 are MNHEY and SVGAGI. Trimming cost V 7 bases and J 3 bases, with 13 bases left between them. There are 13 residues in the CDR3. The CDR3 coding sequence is TGTGCCAGCAAGGGCGGGGCGAGCTACGAGCAGTACTTC. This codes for CASKGGASYEQYF.

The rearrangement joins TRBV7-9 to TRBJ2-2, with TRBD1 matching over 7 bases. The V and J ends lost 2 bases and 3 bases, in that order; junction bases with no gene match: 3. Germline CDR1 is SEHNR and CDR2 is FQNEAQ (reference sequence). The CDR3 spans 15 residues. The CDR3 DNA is TGTGCCAGCAGCTTATACAGGGGATACACCGGGGAGCTGTTTTTT. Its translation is CASSLYRGYTGELFF.